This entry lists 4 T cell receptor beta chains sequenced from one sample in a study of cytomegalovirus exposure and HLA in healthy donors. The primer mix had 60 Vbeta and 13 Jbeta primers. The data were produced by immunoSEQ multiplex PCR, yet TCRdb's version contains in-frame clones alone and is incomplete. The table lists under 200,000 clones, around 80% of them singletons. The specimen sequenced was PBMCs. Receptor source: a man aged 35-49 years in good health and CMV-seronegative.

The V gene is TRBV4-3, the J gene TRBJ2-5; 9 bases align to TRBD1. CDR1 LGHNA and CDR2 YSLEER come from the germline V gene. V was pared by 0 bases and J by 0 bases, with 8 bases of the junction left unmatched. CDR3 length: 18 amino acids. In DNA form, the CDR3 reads TGCGCCAGCAGCCAAGACTTTAGGACAGGGGTGGACCAAGAGACCCAGTACTTC. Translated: CASSQDFRTGVDQETQYF.

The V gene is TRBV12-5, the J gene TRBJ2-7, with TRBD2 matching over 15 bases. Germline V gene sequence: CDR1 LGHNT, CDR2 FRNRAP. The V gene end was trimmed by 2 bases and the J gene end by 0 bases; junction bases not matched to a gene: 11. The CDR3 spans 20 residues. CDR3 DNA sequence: TGTGCTAGTGGTTTGCCGGGGACTAGCGGGAGGAGAGCTCGCTCCTACGAGCAGTACTTC. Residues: CASGLPGTSGRRARSYEQYF.

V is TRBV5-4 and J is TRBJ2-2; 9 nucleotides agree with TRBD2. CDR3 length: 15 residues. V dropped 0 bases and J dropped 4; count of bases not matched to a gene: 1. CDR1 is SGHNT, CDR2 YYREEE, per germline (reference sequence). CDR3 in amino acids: CASSLVRGGTGELFF. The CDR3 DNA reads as TGTGCCAGCAGCTTGGTGCGGGGGGGCACCGGGGAGCTGTTTTTT.

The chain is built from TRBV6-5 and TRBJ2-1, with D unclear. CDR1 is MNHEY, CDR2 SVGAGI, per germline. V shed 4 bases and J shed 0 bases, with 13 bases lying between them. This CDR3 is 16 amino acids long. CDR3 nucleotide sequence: TGTGCCAGCAGTTCCTCTTCTAGAAGCTCCTACAATGAGCAGTTCTTC. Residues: CASSSSSRSSYNEQFF.